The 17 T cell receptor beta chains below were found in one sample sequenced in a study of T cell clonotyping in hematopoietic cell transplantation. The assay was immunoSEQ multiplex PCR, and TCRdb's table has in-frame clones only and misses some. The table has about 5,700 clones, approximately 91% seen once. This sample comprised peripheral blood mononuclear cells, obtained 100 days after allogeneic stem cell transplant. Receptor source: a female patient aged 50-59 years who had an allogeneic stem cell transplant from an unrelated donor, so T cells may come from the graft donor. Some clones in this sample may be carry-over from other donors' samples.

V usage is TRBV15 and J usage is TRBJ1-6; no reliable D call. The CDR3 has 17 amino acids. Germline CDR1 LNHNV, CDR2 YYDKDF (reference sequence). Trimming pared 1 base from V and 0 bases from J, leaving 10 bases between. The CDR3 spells CATSRGFLSSYNSPLHF. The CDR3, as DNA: TGTGCCACCAGCAGAGGGTTTCTCAGCTCCTATAATTCACCCCTCCACTTT.

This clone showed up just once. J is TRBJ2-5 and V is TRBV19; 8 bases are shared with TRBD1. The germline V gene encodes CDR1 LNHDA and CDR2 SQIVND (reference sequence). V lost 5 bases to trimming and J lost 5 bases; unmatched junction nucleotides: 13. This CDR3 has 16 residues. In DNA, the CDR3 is TGTGCCAGTAGTCTACAAGGGACAGGAGGATGGGAGACCCAGTACTTC. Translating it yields CASSLQGTGGWETQYF.

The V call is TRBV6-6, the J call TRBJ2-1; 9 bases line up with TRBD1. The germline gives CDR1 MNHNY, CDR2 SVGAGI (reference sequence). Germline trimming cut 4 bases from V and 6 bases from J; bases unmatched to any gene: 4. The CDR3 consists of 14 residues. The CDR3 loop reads CASSSGQGVNEQFF. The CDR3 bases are TGTGCCAGCAGTTCGGGACAGGGAGTCAATGAGCAGTTCTTC.

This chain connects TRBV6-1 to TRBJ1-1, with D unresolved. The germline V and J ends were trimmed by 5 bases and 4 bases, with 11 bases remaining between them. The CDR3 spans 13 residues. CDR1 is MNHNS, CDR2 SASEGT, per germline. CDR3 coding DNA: TGTGCCAGCAGTACGGAACTGAGCACTGAAGCTTTCTTT. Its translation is CASSTELSTEAFF.

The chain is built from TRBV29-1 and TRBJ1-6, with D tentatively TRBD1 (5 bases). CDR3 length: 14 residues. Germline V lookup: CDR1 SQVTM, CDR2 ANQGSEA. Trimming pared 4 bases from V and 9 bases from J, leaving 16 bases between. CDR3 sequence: CSVGDAGGSSPLHF. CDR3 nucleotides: TGCAGCGTTGGGGACGCTGGGGGTAGTTCACCCCTCCACTTT.

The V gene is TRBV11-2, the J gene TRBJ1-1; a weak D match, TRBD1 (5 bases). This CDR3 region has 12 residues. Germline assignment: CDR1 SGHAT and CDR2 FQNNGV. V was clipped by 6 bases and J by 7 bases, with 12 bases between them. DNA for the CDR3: TGTGCCAGCAGATCCGGGGGGAGTGAAGCTTTCTTT. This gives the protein CASRSGGSEAFF.

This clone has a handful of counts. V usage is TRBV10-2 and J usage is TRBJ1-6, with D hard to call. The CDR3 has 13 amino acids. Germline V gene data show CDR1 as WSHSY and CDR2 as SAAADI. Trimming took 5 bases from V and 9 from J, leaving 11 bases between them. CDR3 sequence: CASSLQASSPLHF. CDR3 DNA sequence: TGCGCCAGCAGTCTCCAAGCGAGTTCACCCCTCCACTTT.

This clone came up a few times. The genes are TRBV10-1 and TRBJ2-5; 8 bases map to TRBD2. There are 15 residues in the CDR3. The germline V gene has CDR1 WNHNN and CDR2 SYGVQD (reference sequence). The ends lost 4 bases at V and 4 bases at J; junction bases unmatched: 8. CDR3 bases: TGCGCCAGCAGTGTTGCGGGGGGCTCGGGAGAGACCCAGTACTTC. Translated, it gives CASSVAGGSGETQYF.

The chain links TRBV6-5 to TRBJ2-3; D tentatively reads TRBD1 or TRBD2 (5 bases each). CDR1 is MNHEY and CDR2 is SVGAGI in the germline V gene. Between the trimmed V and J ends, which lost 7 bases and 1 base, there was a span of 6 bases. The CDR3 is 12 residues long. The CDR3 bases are TGTGCCAGCACGGGACGCACAGATACGCAGTATTTT. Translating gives CASTGRTDTQYF.

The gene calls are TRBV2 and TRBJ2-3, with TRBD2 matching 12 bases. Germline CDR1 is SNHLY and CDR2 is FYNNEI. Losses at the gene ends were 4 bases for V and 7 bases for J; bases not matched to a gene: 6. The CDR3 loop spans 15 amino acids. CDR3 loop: CASSALAGGPNTQYF. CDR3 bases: TGTGCCAGCAGTGCTCTAGCGGGGGGGCCTAATACGCAGTATTTT. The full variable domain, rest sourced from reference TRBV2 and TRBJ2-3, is EPEVTQTPSHQVTQMGQEVILRCVPISNHLYFYWYRQILGQKVEFLVSFYNNEISEKSEIFDDQFSVERPDGSNFTLKIRSTKLEDSAMYFCASSALAGGPNTQYFGPGTRLTVL.

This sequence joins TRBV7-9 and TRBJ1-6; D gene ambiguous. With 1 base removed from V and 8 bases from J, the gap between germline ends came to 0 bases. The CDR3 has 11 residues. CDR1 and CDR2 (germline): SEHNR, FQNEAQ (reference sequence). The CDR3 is CASSLDSPLHF. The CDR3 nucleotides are TGTGCCAGCAGCTTAGATTCACCCCTCCACTTT.

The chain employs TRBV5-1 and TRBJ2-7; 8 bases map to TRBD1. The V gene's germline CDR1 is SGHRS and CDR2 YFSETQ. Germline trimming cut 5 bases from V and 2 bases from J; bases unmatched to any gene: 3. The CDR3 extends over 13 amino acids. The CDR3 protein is CASSRTGPYEQYF. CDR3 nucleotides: TGCGCCAGCAGTAGGACAGGGCCCTACGAGCAGTACTTC.

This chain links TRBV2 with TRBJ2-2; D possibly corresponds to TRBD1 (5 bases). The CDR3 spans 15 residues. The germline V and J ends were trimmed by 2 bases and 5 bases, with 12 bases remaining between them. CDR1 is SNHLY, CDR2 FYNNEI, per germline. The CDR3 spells CASSESGRVTGELFF. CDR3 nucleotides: TGTGCCAGCAGTGAATCCGGCAGGGTAACCGGGGAGCTGTTTTTT.

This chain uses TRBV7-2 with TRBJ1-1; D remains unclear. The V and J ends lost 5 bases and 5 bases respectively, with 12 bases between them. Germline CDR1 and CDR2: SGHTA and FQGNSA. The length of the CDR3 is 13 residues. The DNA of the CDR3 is TGTGCCAGCAGCCTGAGGGCGGGGACTGAAGCTTTCTTT. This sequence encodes CASSLRAGTEAFF.

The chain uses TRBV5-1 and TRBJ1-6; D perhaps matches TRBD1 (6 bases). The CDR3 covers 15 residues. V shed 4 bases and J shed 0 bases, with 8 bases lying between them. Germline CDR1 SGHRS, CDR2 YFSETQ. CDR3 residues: CASSGGRSYNSPLHF. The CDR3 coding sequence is TGCGCCAGCAGCGGGGGGCGCTCCTATAATTCACCCCTCCACTTT.

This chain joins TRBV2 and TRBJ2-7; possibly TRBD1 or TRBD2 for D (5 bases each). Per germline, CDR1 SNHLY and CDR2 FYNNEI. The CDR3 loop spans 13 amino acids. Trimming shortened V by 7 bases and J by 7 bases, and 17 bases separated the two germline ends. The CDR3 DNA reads TGTGCCAGCAAACGTCGGGGCTCGTGGGAGCAGTACTTC. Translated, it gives CASKRRGSWEQYF.

The CDR3 here is CASSLDPGDAYEQYF. The DNA for the CDR3 is TGTGCCAGCAGCTTAGATCCAGGGGACGCCTACGAGCAGTACTTC. The V and J genes are TRBV11-2 and TRBJ2-7; D possibly corresponds to TRBD1 (6 bases). The CDR3 is made up of 15 amino acids. Germline V gene data show CDR1 as SGHAT and CDR2 as FQNNGV. V lost 0 bases and J 2 bases, leaving 11 bases between the germline ends.